The 4 T cell receptor beta chains below all came from one sample that was sequenced in a study of OX40 agonist ivuxolimab in advanced cancers. Data came from immunoSEQ multiplex PCR; TCRdb stores just in-frame clones and leaves some out. Of about 79,000 clones in the sample, around 94% were seen once. The sequencing used CD4+ or CD8+ T cells sorted from blood, collected in a trial of the OX40 agonist ivuxolimab. Receptors originate from an adult with an advanced solid tumor such as melanoma, head and neck, liver or kidney cancer.

The CDR3 here is CASRVGTGSSYEQYF. The CDR3 DNA is TGTGCCAGCAGGGTAGGGACAGGGTCCTCCTACGAGCAGTACTTC. This chain connects TRBV28 to TRBJ2-7; TRBD1 agrees at 9 bases. Germline values: CDR1 MDHEN, CDR2 SYDVKM. The junction had 6 bases not matched to a gene; V was cut back by 6 bases and J by 0 bases. The CDR3 sequence is 15 residues long.

The chain is built from TRBV5-6 and TRBJ2-3, with 7 bases fitting TRBD2. Germline CDR1 is SGHDT and CDR2 is YYEEEE. This CDR3 contains 12 residues. V shed 4 bases and J 8 bases; nucleotides not matched to a gene: 4. The CDR3 nucleotides read TGTGCCAGCAGCCCCCCGGGGGGTACGCAGTATTTT. Its translation: CASSPPGGTQYF.

CDR3 sequence (DNA): TGTGCCAGCAGCCAAGTAGGACAGGGGTCCTATGGCTACACCTTC. Its protein product is CASSQVGQGSYGYTF. The J gene is TRBJ1-2, the V gene TRBV5-4, with 9 bases fitting TRBD1. CDR1 is SGHNT and CDR2 is YYREEE in the germline V gene (reference sequence). The CDR3 totals 15 residues. The V and J ends lost 4 bases and 4 bases, in that order; junction bases with no gene match: 8.

This sequence joins TRBV4-2 and TRBJ2-1; TRBD2 is a possible D gene (5 bases). The CDR3 has 17 residues. CDR1 is LGHNA, CDR2 YNFKEQ, per germline. V lost 0 bases, J lost 0 bases, and 12 bases lay in between. Written as DNA, the CDR3 is TGTGCCAGCAGCCAAGAAAGCCCGAGCGGCTCCTACAATGAGCAGTTCTTC. It encodes CASSQESPSGSYNEQFF.